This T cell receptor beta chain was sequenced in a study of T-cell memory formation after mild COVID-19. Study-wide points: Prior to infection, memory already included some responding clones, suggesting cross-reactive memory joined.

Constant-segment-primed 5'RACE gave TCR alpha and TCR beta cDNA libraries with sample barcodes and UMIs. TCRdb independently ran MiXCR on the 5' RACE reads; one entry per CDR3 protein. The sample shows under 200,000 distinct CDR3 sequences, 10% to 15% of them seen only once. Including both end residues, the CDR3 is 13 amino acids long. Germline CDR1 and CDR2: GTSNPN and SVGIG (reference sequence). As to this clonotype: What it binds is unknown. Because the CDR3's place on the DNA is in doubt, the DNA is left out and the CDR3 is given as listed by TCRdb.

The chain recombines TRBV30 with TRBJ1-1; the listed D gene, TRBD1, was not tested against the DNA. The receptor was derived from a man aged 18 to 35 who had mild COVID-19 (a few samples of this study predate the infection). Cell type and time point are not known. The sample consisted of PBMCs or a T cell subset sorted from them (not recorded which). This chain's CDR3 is CAWSVGRGTEALF.